Presented here are 7 T cell receptor beta chains from one specimen sequenced in a study of blood T cell repertoires in COVID-19. Repertoires were generated with immunoSEQ multiplex PCR, while TCRdb's copy carries only in-frame clones and drops some. This sample yields fewer than 300,000 clones, of which roughly four fifths are seen a single time; 15% to 18% belongs to the top ten. Input material: peripheral blood. These receptors were obtained from a person aged 65-85 years with COVID-19, enrolled during active disease.

The rearrangement joins TRBV24-1 to TRBJ2-1; 11 bases map to TRBD2. Germline trimming cut 4 bases from V and 8 bases from J; bases unmatched to any gene: 9. CDR1 KGHDR and CDR2 SFDVKD come from the germline V gene. The length of the CDR3 is 16 residues. CDR3 bases: TGTGCCACCAGTGACAACCTAGCGGGAGGAATTTATGAGCAGTTCTTC. This gives the protein CATSDNLAGGIYEQFF.

The chain uses TRBV5-1 and TRBJ2-3; D is undetermined. The CDR3 runs to 12 residues. V was pared by 0 bases and J by 6 bases, with 5 bases between. Germline lookup yields CDR1 SGHRS and CDR2 YFSETQ. CDR3 residues: CASSLGHDTQYF. The CDR3 region has the DNA TGCGCCAGCAGCTTGGGACACGATACGCAGTATTTT.

CDR3 nucleotide sequence: TGCGCCAGCAGCCAAGATAACGGACAGGGGGCCTCTCAGTACTTC. Encoded protein: CASSQDNGQGASQYF. The chain carries TRBV4-3 and TRBJ2-4; 11 bases are a match to TRBD1. After removal of 0 bases from V and 12 bases from J, the junction contained 7 bases not matched to a gene. The germline V gene encodes CDR1 LGHNA and CDR2 YSLEER. This CDR3 contains 15 residues.

The J gene is TRBJ2-7, the V gene TRBV5-1; the match to TRBD2 covers 11 bases. Trimming at V came to 4 bases and at J to 5 bases, leaving 8 bases not matched to a gene. The CDR3 is 15 residues long. Germline V lookup: CDR1 SGHRS, CDR2 YFSETQ. The CDR3 is CASSPLTSGINEQYF. The CDR3 nucleotides are TGCGCCAGCAGCCCTTTGACTAGCGGGATCAACGAGCAGTACTTC. Full variable domain (outside the CDR3, taken from reference TRBV5-1 and TRBJ2-7): KAGVTQTPRYLIKTRGQQVTLSCSPISGHRSVSWYQQTPGQGLQFLFEYFSETQRNKGNFPGRFSGRQFSNSRSEMNVSTLELGDSALYLCASSPLTSGINEQYFGPGTRLTVT.

The gene calls are TRBV11-2 and TRBJ2-1, with 12 nucleotides matching TRBD2. This CDR3 is 14 amino acids long. With V trimmed by 5 bases and J by 10 bases, 6 bases remained unmatched. CDR1 SGHAT and CDR2 FQNNGV come from the germline V gene. The CDR3 DNA sequence: TGTGCCAGCAGCCCAATTGGACTAGCGGGGGAGCAGTTCTTC. Protein sequence: CASSPIGLAGEQFF.

This clone occurred once. The chain joins TRBV6-2 or TRBV6-3 to TRBJ2-7, with D unresolved. Germline lookup yields CDR1 MNHEY and CDR2 SVGEGT. V was shortened by 4 bases and J by 2 bases, with 6 bases between the two germline ends. The CDR3 is made up of 12 amino acids. CDR3 nucleotides: TGTGCCAGCAGTTCCAGGACCTACGAGCAGTACTTC. Translating gives CASSSRTYEQYF.

CDR3 protein: CASSYSRGGVTEAFF. CDR3 sequence (DNA): TGTGCCAGCAGTTACTCCCGGGGTGGGGTCACTGAAGCTTTCTTT. This chain links TRBV6-5 with TRBJ1-1; no firm D call. CDR1 is MNHEY, CDR2 SVGAGI, per germline. Trimming took 0 bases from V and 4 from J, leaving 12 bases between them. The CDR3 length is 15 residues.